The rows below give T cell receptor beta chains drawn from one sample of a study of shared T cell receptors in the human thymus. Sequencing was performed with immunoSEQ multiplex PCR; in TCRdb, only in-frame clones are kept and a portion is missing. The sample contains a few hundred thousand clones, over 90% of which appear only once. Sequences were obtained from thymocytes. The receptors come from a human donor. The CDR3 runs from the conserved cysteine through the conserved F or W. The order of the fields is CDR3 protein, CDR3 DNA, J gene, V gene, clone size, D gene. D genes are given only for firm matches. Expanded clones get a size class; other rows say once, few or many, or leave the size out.

CDR3 protein: CASSQDPDPDPPNTEAFF
CDR3 DNA: TGCGCCAGCAGCCAAGATCCGGACCCGGACCCTCCGAACACTGAAGCTTTCTTT
J gene: TRBJ1-1
V gene: TRBV4-3
clone size: NA
D gene: NA

CDR3 protein: CASSPDPQTAEVHYGYTF
CDR3 DNA: TGTGCCAGTAGTCCAGACCCCCAGACAGCGGAGGTTCACTATGGCTACACCTTC
J gene: TRBJ1-2
V gene: TRBV19
clone size: once
D gene: NA

CDR3 protein: CASSFRSNHVETQYF
CDR3 DNA: TGCGCCAGCAGCTTTCGGTCCAACCACGTGGAGACCCAGTACTTC
J gene: TRBJ2-5
V gene: TRBV5-1
clone size: once
D gene: NA

CDR3 protein: CASRPGQGTNTEAFF
CDR3 DNA: TGTGCCAGCAGACCGGGACAGGGAACGAACACTGAAGCTTTCTTT
J gene: TRBJ1-1
V gene: TRBV7-4
clone size: NA
D gene: TRBD1

CDR3 protein: CASSYAGGASYEQYF
CDR3 DNA: TGTGCCAGCAGTTATGCAGGGGGCGCTTCCTACGAGCAGTACTTC
J gene: TRBJ2-7
V gene: TRBV6-5
clone size: NA
D gene: TRBD1

CDR3 protein: CASSSATYEQYF
CDR3 DNA: TGCGCCAGCAGCTCGGCAACCTACGAGCAGTACTTC
J gene: TRBJ2-7
V gene: TRBV5-1
clone size: NA
D gene: NA

CDR3 protein: CASSDGVYEQYF
CDR3 DNA: TGCGCCAGCAGTGACGGGGTGTACGAGCAGTACTTC
J gene: TRBJ2-7
V gene: TRBV10-1
clone size: NA
D gene: NA

CDR3 protein: CASSLSRGTPSYEQYF
CDR3 DNA: TGTGCCAGCAGCTTGTCGAGAGGGACTCCCTCCTACGAGCAGTACTTC
J gene: TRBJ2-7
V gene: TRBV5-4
clone size: NA
D gene: NA

CDR3 protein: CASSPRTSGPSYNEQFF
CDR3 DNA: TGTGCCAGCTCACCGAGGACTAGCGGTCCTTCCTACAATGAGCAGTTCTTC
J gene: TRBJ2-1
V gene: TRBV18
clone size: NA
D gene: TRBD2

CDR3 protein: CASSIGEGETQYF
CDR3 DNA: TGTGCCAGTAGTATAGGGGAGGGGGAGACCCAGTACTTC
J gene: TRBJ2-5
V gene: TRBV19
clone size: NA
D gene: TRBD2

CDR3 protein: CASSADIDGLAAYNEQFF
CDR3 DNA: TGTGCCAGCAGTGCGGATATAGATGGACTAGCGGCATACAATGAGCAGTTCTTC
J gene: TRBJ2-1
V gene: TRBV25-1
clone size: NA
D gene: TRBD2

CDR3 protein: CASSKTSGIPLGQNIQYF
CDR3 DNA: TGTGCCAGCAGCAAGACTAGCGGGATCCCCTTGGGCCAAAACATTCAGTACTTC
J gene: TRBJ2-4
V gene: TRBV7-9
clone size: NA
D gene: TRBD2

CDR3 protein: CASSQDKGFSYEQYF
CDR3 DNA: TGTGCCAGCAGCCAAGATAAGGGATTTTCCTACGAGCAGTACTTC
J gene: TRBJ2-7
V gene: TRBV11-1
clone size: NA
D gene: NA

CDR3 protein: CASSSRRDAYEQYF
CDR3 DNA: TGTGCCAGCAGCTCGAGGAGGGACGCCTACGAGCAGTACTTC
J gene: TRBJ2-7
V gene: TRBV5-6
clone size: NA
D gene: NA

CDR3 protein: CASSSLGTGSYEQYF
CDR3 DNA: TGTGCCAGCAGTTCTTTAGGGACAGGGTCCTACGAGCAGTACTTC
J gene: TRBJ2-7
V gene: TRBV27
clone size: NA
D gene: TRBD1

CDR3 protein: CASSRLAGPVDEQYF
CDR3 DNA: TGTGCCAGCAGCCGGTTAGCGGGCCCCGTGGACGAGCAGTACTTC
J gene: TRBJ2-7
V gene: TRBV4-2
clone size: NA
D gene: TRBD2

CDR3 protein: CASSLTQNTEAFF
CDR3 DNA: TGTGCCAGCAGCCTTACGCAGAACACTGAAGCTTTCTTT
J gene: TRBJ1-1
V gene: TRBV28
clone size: NA
D gene: NA

CDR3 protein: CASSYKETQYF
CDR3 DNA: TGTGCCAGCAGTTACAAGGAGACCCAGTACTTC
J gene: TRBJ2-5
V gene: TRBV6-5
clone size: NA
D gene: NA

CDR3 protein: CASTGTVKKTQYF
CDR3 DNA: TGTGCCAGCACAGGGACAGTGAAAAAGACCCAGTACTTC
J gene: TRBJ2-5
V gene: TRBV6-1
clone size: NA
D gene: TRBD1

CDR3 protein: CATSREYWDRGDTQYF
CDR3 DNA: TGTGCCACCAGCAGAGAATATTGGGACAGGGGGGATACGCAGTATTTT
J gene: TRBJ2-3
V gene: TRBV15
clone size: NA
D gene: TRBD1

CDR3 protein: CASSLDLVSGELFF
CDR3 DNA: TGTGCCAGCAGCTTGGACCTAGTGAGCGGGGAGCTGTTTTTT
J gene: TRBJ2-2
V gene: TRBV5-4
clone size: NA
D gene: NA

CDR3 protein: CASSSLVEQYF
CDR3 DNA: TGTGCCAGCAGCTCCTTAGTCGAGCAGTACTTC
J gene: TRBJ2-7
V gene: TRBV11-2
clone size: NA
D gene: NA

CDR3 protein: CASSIGGTSEGNEQFF
CDR3 DNA: TGTGCCAGTAGTATTGGTGGGACTAGCGAGGGCAATGAGCAGTTCTTC
J gene: TRBJ2-1
V gene: TRBV19
clone size: NA
D gene: TRBD2

CDR3 protein: CASSISSGTSTDTQYF
CDR3 DNA: TGTGCCAGTAGTATTTCTAGCGGGACTAGCACAGATACGCAGTATTTT
J gene: TRBJ2-3
V gene: TRBV19
clone size: once
D gene: TRBD2

CDR3 protein: CASSSGLGFSYEQYF
CDR3 DNA: TGTGCCAGCAGCTCAGGGTTGGGATTCTCCTACGAGCAGTACTTC
J gene: TRBJ2-7
V gene: TRBV7-6
clone size: NA
D gene: NA

CDR3 protein: CASTLWGARQGHNQPQHF
CDR3 DNA: TGTGCCAGCACCCTCTGGGGAGCGAGACAGGGCCACAATCAGCCCCAGCATTTT
J gene: TRBJ1-5
V gene: TRBV5-6
clone size: NA
D gene: TRBD1

CDR3 protein: CASSSQPESSYEQYF
CDR3 DNA: TGTGCCAGCAGCTCTCAGCCCGAGAGCTCCTACGAGCAGTACTTC
J gene: TRBJ2-7
V gene: TRBV7-2
clone size: once
D gene: NA

CDR3 protein: CATSKGAYEQYF
CDR3 DNA: TGTGCCACCAGCAAGGGGGCCTACGAGCAGTACTTC
J gene: TRBJ2-7
V gene: TRBV15
clone size: NA
D gene: NA

CDR3 protein: CASSFIWGTDTQYF
CDR3 DNA: TGTGCCAGTAGCTTTATATGGGGCACAGATACGCAGTATTTT
J gene: TRBJ2-3
V gene: TRBV7-2
clone size: once
D gene: NA

CDR3 protein: CASTLAGGNTGELFF
CDR3 DNA: TGTGCCAGCACCTTAGCGGGAGGCAACACCGGGGAGCTGTTTTTT
J gene: TRBJ2-2
V gene: TRBV27
clone size: NA
D gene: TRBD2

CDR3 protein: CASSHDRKTQYF
CDR3 DNA: TGTGCCAGCAGCCACGACAGAAAGACCCAGTACTTC
J gene: TRBJ2-5
V gene: TRBV13
clone size: NA
D gene: NA

CDR3 protein: CASRHRQSNTEAFF
CDR3 DNA: TGTGCCAGCAGACACCGACAGTCGAACACTGAAGCTTTCTTT
J gene: TRBJ1-1
V gene: TRBV6-6
clone size: NA
D gene: NA

CDR3 protein: CASSGDEQFF
CDR3 DNA: TGTGCCAGCAGCGGGGATGAGCAGTTCTTC
J gene: TRBJ2-1
V gene: TRBV9
clone size: NA
D gene: NA

CDR3 protein: CTSSFPPGQVNTEAFF
CDR3 DNA: TGTACCAGCAGCTTCCCTCCAGGGCAGGTGAACACTGAAGCTTTCTTT
J gene: TRBJ1-1
V gene: TRBV7-2
clone size: NA
D gene: NA

CDR3 protein: CATIRREGLHYEQYF
CDR3 DNA: TGTGCCACCATACGGCGGGAGGGCCTCCACTACGAGCAGTACTTC
J gene: TRBJ2-7
V gene: TRBV27
clone size: NA
D gene: TRBD2

CDR3 protein: CASAEGGNSSNYEQYF
CDR3 DNA: TGTGCCAGCGCGGAGGGGGGTAATAGCAGCAACTACGAGCAGTACTTC
J gene: TRBJ2-7
V gene: TRBV7-6
clone size: NA
D gene: NA

CDR3 protein: CASSKVGGSAKNIQYF
CDR3 DNA: TGTGCCAGCAGCAAAGTGGGAGGATCAGCCAAAAACATTCAGTACTTC
J gene: TRBJ2-4
V gene: TRBV21-1
clone size: NA
D gene: NA